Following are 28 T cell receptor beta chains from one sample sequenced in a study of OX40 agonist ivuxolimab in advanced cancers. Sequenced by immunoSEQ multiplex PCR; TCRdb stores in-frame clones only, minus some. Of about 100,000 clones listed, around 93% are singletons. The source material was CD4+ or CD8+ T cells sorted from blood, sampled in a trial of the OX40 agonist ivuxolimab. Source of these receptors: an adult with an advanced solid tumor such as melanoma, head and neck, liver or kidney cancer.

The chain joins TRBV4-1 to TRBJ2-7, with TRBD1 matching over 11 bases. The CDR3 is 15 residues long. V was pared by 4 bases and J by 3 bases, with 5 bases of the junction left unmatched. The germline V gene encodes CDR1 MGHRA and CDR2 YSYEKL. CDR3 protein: CASSPGQGAIYEQYF. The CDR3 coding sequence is TGCGCCAGCAGCCCAGGACAGGGGGCCATCTACGAGCAGTACTTC.

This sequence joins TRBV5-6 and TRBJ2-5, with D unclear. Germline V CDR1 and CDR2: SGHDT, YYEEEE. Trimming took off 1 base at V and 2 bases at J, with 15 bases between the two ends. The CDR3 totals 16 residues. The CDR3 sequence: CASSLSKGYGQETQYF. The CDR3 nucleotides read TGTGCCAGCAGCTTGTCGAAGGGATACGGACAAGAGACCCAGTACTTC.

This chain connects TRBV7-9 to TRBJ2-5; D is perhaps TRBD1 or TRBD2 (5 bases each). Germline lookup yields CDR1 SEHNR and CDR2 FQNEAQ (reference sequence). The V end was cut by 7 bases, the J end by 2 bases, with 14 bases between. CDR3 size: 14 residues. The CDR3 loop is CASTPHGAQETQYF. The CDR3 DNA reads TGTGCCAGCACCCCTCACGGGGCTCAAGAGACCCAGTACTTC.

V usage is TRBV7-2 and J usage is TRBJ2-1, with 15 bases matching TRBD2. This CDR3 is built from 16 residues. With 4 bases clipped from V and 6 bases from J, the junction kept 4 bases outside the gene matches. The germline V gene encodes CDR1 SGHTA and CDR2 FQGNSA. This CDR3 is CASSSRGLAGGNEQFF. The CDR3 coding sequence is TGTGCCAGCAGCTCCAGGGGACTAGCGGGAGGCAATGAGCAGTTCTTC.

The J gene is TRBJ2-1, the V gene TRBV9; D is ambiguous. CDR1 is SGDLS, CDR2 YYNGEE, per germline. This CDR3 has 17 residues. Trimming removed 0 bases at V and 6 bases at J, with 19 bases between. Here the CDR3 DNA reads TGTGCCAGCAGCGTAGCTTCTTGGCGTCGCGATGGCAATGAGCAGTTCTTC. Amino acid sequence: CASSVASWRRDGNEQFF.

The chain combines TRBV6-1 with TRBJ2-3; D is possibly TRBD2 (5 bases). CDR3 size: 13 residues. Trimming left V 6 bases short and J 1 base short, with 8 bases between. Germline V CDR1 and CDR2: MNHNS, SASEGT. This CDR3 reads CASRPGGTDTQYF. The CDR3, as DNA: TGTGCCAGCAGGCCCGGGGGCACAGATACGCAGTATTTT.

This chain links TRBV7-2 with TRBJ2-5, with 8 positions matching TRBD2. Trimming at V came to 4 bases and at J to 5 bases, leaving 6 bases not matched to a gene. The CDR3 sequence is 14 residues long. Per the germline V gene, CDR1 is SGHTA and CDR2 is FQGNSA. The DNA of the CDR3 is TGTGCCAGCAGCTCGGGACTAGTGACGGAGACCCAGTACTTC. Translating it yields CASSSGLVTETQYF.

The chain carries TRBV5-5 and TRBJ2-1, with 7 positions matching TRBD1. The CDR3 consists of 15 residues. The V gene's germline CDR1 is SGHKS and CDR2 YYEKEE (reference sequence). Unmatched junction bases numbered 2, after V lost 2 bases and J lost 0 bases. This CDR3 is CASSFRDSSYNEQFF. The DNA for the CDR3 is TGTGCCAGCAGCTTCCGGGACAGCTCCTACAATGAGCAGTTCTTC.

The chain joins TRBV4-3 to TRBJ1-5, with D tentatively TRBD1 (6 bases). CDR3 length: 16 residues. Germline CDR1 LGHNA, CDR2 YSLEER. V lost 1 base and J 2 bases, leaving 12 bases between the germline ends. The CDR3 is CASSQGWGQGNQPQHF. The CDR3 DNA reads TGCGCCAGCAGCCAAGGGTGGGGGCAAGGCAATCAGCCCCAGCATTTT.

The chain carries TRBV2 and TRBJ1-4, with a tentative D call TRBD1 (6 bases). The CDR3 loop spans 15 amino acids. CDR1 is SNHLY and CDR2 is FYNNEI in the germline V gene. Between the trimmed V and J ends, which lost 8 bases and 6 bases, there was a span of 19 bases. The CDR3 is CASGRPSSGDEKLFF. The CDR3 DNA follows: TGTGCCAGCGGGAGACCCAGTTCAGGGGATGAAAAACTGTTTTTT. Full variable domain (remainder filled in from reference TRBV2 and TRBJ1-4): EPEVTQTPSHQVTQMGQEVILRCVPISNHLYFYWYRQILGQKVEFLVSFYNNEISEKSEIFDDQFSVERPDGSNFTLKIRSTKLEDSAMYFCASGRPSSGDEKLFFGSGTQLSVL.

CDR3 sequence (DNA): TGTGCCAGCAGTGAAGGGCAAGCGACTAATGAAAAACTGTTTTTT. Residues: CASSEGQATNEKLFF. This chain links TRBV28 with TRBJ1-4, with D uncertain. V dropped 5 bases and J dropped 2 bases, with 12 bases sitting between them. The length of the CDR3 is 15 residues. Per the germline V gene, CDR1 is MDHEN and CDR2 is SYDVKM.

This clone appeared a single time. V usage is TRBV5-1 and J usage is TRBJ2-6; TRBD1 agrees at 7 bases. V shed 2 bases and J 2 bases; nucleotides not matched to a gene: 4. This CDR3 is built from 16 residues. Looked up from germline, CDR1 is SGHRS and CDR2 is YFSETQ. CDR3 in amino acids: CASSLIGGAGANVLTF. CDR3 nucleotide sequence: TGCGCCAGCAGCTTAATAGGGGGCGCTGGGGCCAACGTCCTGACTTTC.

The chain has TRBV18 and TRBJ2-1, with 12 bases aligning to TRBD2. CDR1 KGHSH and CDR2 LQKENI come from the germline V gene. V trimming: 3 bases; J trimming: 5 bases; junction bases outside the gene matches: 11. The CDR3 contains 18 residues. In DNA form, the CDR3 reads TGTGCCAGCTCACCCCGGTCACTAGCGGGAGGCATCCACAATGAGCAGTTCTTC. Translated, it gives CASSPRSLAGGIHNEQFF.

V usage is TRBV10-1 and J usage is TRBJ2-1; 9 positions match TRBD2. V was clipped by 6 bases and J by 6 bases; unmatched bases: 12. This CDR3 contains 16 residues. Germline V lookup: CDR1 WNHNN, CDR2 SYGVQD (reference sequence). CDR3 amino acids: CASSWGLAGRGNEQFF. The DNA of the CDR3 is TGCGCCAGCAGCTGGGGTCTAGCGGGAAGGGGCAATGAGCAGTTCTTC.

The CDR3 DNA sequence: TGTGCCAGCAGCCAAGTTTCCGGGTGGAATGAGCAGTTCTTC. Its protein is CASSQVSGWNEQFF. The chain employs TRBV14 and TRBJ2-1; D unresolved. Trimming cost V 1 base and J 7 bases, with 11 bases left between them. This CDR3 is 14 amino acids long. CDR1 and CDR2 from the germline V gene are SGHDN and FVKESK. The entire variable domain, with the rest obtained from reference TRBV14 and TRBJ2-1, is as follows: EAGVTQFPSHSVIEKGQTVTLRCDPISGHDNLYWYRRVMGKEIKFLLHFVKESKQDESGMPNNRFLAERTGGTYSTLKVQPAELEDSGVYFCASSQVSGWNEQFFGPGTRLTVL.

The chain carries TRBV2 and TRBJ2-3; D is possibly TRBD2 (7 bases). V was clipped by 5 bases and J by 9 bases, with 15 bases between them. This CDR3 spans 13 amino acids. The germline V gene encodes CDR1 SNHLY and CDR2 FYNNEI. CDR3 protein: CASSRGGQRTQYF. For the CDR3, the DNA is TGTGCCAGCAGTAGGGGGGGGCAGCGCACGCAGTATTTT.

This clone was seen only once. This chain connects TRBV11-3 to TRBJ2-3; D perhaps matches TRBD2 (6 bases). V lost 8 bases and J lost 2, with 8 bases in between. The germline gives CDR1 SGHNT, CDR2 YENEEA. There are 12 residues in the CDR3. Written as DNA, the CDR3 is TGTGCCAGCGGAGGGGCCACAGATACGCAGTATTTT. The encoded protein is CASGGATDTQYF.

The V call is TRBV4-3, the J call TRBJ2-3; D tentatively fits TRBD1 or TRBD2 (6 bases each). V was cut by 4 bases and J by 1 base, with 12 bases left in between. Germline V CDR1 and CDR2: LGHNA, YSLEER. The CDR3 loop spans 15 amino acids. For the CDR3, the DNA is TGCGCCAGCAGCCTGGAGGGGGGCCGCACAGATACGCAGTATTTT. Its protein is CASSLEGGRTDTQYF.

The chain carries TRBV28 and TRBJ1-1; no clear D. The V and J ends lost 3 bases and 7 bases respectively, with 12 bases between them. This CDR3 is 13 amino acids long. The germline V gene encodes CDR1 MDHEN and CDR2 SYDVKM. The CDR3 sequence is CASSFPNEFEAFF. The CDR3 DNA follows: TGTGCCAGCAGTTTTCCGAACGAATTTGAAGCTTTCTTT.

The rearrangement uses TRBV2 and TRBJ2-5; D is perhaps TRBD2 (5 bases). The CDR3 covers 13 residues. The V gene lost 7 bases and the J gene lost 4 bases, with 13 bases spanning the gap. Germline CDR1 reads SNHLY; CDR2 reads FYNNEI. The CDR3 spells CASNTAAAETQYF. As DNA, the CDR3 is TGTGCCAGCAATACAGCGGCGGCAGAGACCCAGTACTTC.

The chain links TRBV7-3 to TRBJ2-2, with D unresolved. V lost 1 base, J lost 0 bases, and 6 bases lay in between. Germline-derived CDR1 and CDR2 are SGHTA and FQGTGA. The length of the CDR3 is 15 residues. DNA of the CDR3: TGTGCCAGCAGCTTAATACGGGCGAACACCGGGGAGCTGTTTTTT. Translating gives CASSLIRANTGELFF. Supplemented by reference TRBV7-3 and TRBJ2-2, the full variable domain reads GAGVSQTPSNKVTEKGKYVELRCDPISGHTALYWYRQSLGQGPEFLIYFQGTGAADDSGLPNDRFFAVRPEGSVSTLKIQRTERGDSAVYLCASSLIRANTGELFFGEGSRLTVL.

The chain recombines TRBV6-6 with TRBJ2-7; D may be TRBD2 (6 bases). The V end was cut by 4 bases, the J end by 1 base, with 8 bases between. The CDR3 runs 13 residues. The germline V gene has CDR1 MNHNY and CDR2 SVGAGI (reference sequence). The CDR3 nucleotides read TGTGCCAGCAGTTCTGCGGGATCCTACGAGCAGTACTTC. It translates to CASSSAGSYEQYF.

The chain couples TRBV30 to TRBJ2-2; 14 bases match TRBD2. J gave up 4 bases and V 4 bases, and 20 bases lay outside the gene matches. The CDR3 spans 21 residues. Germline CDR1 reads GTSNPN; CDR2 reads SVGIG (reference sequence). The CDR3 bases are TGTGCCTGGACCCCCATAAAATCCGGGACTAGCGGGAGAAGGAGCACCGGGGAGCTGTTTTTT. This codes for CAWTPIKSGTSGRRSTGELFF.

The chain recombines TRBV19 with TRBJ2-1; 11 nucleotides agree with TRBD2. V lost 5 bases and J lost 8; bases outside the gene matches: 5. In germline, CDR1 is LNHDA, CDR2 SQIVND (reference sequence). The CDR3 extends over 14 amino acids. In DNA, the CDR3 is TGTGCCAGTAGTTTAACTAGCGGGAGCGATGAGCAGTTCTTC. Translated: CASSLTSGSDEQFF.

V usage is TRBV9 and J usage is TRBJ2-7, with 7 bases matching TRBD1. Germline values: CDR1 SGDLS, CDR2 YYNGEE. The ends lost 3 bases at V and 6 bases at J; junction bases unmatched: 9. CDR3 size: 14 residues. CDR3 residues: CASSATGTAFEQYF. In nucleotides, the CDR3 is TGTGCCAGCAGCGCGACCGGGACAGCCTTCGAGCAGTACTTC.

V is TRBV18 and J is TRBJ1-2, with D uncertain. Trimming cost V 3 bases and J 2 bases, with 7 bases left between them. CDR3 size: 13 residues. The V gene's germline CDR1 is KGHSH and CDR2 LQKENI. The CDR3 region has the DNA TGTGCCAGCTCACCGGGAGAAAACTATGGCTACACCTTC. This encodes CASSPGENYGYTF.

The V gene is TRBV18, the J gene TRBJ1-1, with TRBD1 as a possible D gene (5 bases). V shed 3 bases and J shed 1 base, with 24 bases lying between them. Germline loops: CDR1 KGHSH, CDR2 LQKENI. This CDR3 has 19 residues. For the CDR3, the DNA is TGTGCCAGCTCACCGATCGCTGGGCAGGGCCAGGGTAAGAACACTGAAGCTTTCTTT. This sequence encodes CASSPIAGQGQGKNTEAFF.

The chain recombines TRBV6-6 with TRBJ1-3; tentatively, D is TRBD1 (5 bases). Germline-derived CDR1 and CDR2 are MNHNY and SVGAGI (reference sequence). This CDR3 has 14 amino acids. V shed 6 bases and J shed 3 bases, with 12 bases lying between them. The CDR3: CASRTGGIGNTIYF. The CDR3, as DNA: TGTGCCAGCAGAACTGGGGGGATTGGAAACACCATATATTTT.